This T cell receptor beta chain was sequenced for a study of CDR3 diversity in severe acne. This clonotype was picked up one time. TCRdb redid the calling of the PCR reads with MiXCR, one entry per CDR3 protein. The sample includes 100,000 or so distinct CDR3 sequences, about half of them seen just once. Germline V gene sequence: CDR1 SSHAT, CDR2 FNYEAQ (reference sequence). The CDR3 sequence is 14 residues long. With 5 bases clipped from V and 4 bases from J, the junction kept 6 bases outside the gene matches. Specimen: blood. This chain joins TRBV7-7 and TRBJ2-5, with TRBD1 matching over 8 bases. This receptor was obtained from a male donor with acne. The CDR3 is CASSTDRGTETQYF. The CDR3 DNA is TGTGCCAGCAGCACCGACAGGGGTACAGAGACCCAGTACTTC. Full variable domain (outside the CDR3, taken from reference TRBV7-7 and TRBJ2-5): GAGVSQSPRYKVTKRGQDVTLRCDPISSHATLYWYQQALGQGPEFLTYFNYEAQPDKSGLPSDRFSAERPEGSISTLTIQRTEQRDSAMYRCASSTDRGTETQYFGPGTRLLVL.